One sample yielded the 14 T cell receptor beta chains listed below, sequenced in a study of graft-versus-host responses after intestinal transplantation. The antigens of these receptors remain unknown. Here immunoSEQ multiplex PCR was the method, and the copy in TCRdb shows in-frame clones only, minus some. Of some 120,000 clones in the sample, about nine tenths were seen once. Sequencing was performed on unstimulated CD4+ T cells sorted from spleen or lymph node cells, taken before intestinal transplant. All receptors come from a human donor who received an intestinal transplant.

The J gene is TRBJ2-7, the V gene TRBV29-1; TRBD2 is a possible D gene (6 bases). The CDR3 has 12 amino acids. Per the germline V gene, CDR1 is SQVTM and CDR2 is ANQGSEA. Trimming pared 4 bases from V and 1 base from J, leaving 8 bases between. CDR3 coding DNA: TGCAGCGTTGTACTAGCATCCTACGAGCAGTACTTC. Protein: CSVVLASYEQYF.

This chain uses TRBV27 with TRBJ2-3; possible D gene TRBD2, 6 bases. Trimming removed 4 bases from V and 14 bases from J, with 19 bases in between. Germline loops: CDR1 MNHEY, CDR2 SMNVEV (reference sequence). The CDR3 consists of 13 residues. CDR3 in amino acids: CASSYLGSGLRYF. DNA of the CDR3: TGTGCCAGCAGTTATCTCGGTAGCGGCTTGAGGTATTTT.

This chain uses TRBV6-6 with TRBJ1-1; tentative D call: TRBD1 (6 bases). Germline CDR1 and CDR2: MNHNY and SVGAGI (reference sequence). V lost 1 base and J lost 1, with 7 bases in between. The CDR3 totals 14 residues. The CDR3 protein is CASSYLTGNTEAFF. Here the CDR3 DNA reads TGTGCCAGCAGTTACTTGACAGGGAACACTGAAGCTTTCTTT.

V is TRBV7-2 and J is TRBJ2-3; 7 positions agree with TRBD1. Germline-derived CDR1 and CDR2 are SGHTA and FQGNSA. The junction had 2 bases not matched to a gene; V was cut back by 1 base and J by 4 bases. There are 14 residues in the CDR3. CDR3 in amino acids: CASSLVTGSDTQYF. In DNA, the CDR3 is TGTGCCAGCAGCTTAGTGACAGGGTCAGATACGCAGTATTTT. The variable domain in full, with the rest retrieved from reference TRBV7-2 and TRBJ2-3, is GAGVSQSPSNKVTEKGKDVELRCDPISGHTALYWYRQSLGQGLEFLIYFQGNSAPDKSGLPSDRFSAERTGGSVSTLTIQRTQQEDSAVYLCASSLVTGSDTQYFGPGTRLTVL.

CDR3 protein: CSVEGSGGRGWNTEAFF. CDR3 sequence (DNA): TGCAGCGTTGAAGGCAGCGGGGGGCGGGGGTGGAACACTGAAGCTTTCTTT. V is TRBV29-1 and J is TRBJ1-1; TRBD1 is a possible D gene (6 bases). The CDR3 runs 17 residues. Deletions cut 1 base from V and 1 base from J, with 19 bases between. The germline gives CDR1 SQVTM, CDR2 ANQGSEA.

V gene TRBV7-8 combines with J gene TRBJ2-5, with 8 bases that match TRBD1. Germline V gives CDR1 SGHVS, CDR2 FQNEAQ. Unmatched junction bases numbered 8, after V lost 4 bases and J lost 4 bases. This CDR3 comprises 15 residues. DNA for the CDR3: TGTGCCAGCAGCTCCCGACAGGGGAAGGCAGAGACCCAGTACTTC. It encodes CASSSRQGKAETQYF.

The table lists this clone with a count of one. Here the CDR3 omits its conserved ending phenylalanine or tryptophan, so a read error is the likely source. It is unclear where the CDR3 begins or ends on the DNA, so no DNA is shown, and the CDR3 is as TCRdb lists it. The chain couples TRBV21-1 to TRBJ2-3; the D call TRBD1 from the table was never checked on the DNA. TRBV21-1 corresponds to a pseudogene. The CDR3 comprises 13 residues, both ends counted. The CDR3: CASSKAKKQGWGI.

This chain connects TRBV5-4 to TRBJ2-1, with D possibly being TRBD1 (5 bases). Trimming took 2 bases from V and 2 from J, leaving 8 bases between them. Looked up from germline, CDR1 is SGHNT and CDR2 is YYREEE (reference sequence). The CDR3 has 14 amino acids. The chain's CDR3 is CASSFTGTYNEQFF. As DNA, the CDR3 is TGTGCCAGCAGCTTTACAGGCACCTACAATGAGCAGTTCTTC. Combining the CDR3 with reference TRBV5-4 and TRBJ2-1 gives the whole variable domain ETGVTQSPTHLIKTRGQQVTLRCSSQSGHNTVSWYQQALGQGPQFIFQYYREEENGRGNFPPRFSGLQFPNYSSELNVNALELDDSALYLCASSFTGTYNEQFFGPGTRLTVL.

The J gene is TRBJ1-2, the V gene TRBV4-3, with D perhaps matching TRBD1 (5 bases). This CDR3 has 15 residues. V was trimmed by 4 bases and J by 3 bases, leaving 15 bases between them. The germline V gene encodes CDR1 LGHNA and CDR2 YSLEER. CDR3 DNA: TGCGCCAGCAGCCGTACACAGGATATCGACTATGGCTACACCTTC. This sequence encodes CASSRTQDIDYGYTF.

The chain carries TRBV5-1 and TRBJ2-6; D is undetermined. In germline, CDR1 is SGHRS, CDR2 YFSETQ. The CDR3 contains 16 residues. V was trimmed by 0 bases and J by 3 bases, leaving 10 bases between them. The CDR3 DNA is TGCGCCAGCAGCTTGGCGCTGGGCAGTGGGGCCAACGTCCTGACTTTC. Protein sequence: CASSLALGSGANVLTF.

V is TRBV7-2 and J is TRBJ1-6, with TRBD1 identical over 10 bases. The germline V gene encodes CDR1 SGHTA and CDR2 FQGNSA. The CDR3 is 15 amino acids. The trim removed 5 bases at V and 9 bases at J, leaving 7 bases unmatched. The CDR3 loop is CASSGRDRGLSPLHF. CDR3 sequence (DNA): TGTGCCAGCAGCGGCCGGGACAGGGGCCTTTCACCCCTCCACTTT.

V gene TRBV18 combines with J gene TRBJ2-2; 7 nucleotides align to TRBD1. CDR3 size: 15 residues. With 8 bases clipped from V and 2 bases from J, the junction kept 8 bases outside the gene matches. The germline V gene has CDR1 KGHSH and CDR2 LQKENI. In DNA, the CDR3 is TGTGCCAGCGTGGAACAGGGGCCAAACACCGGGGAGCTGTTTTTT. Residues: CASVEQGPNTGELFF.

J is TRBJ1-4 and V is TRBV11-2; TRBD1 matches 7 bases. Germline V CDR1 and CDR2: SGHAT, FQNNGV. This CDR3 has 15 amino acids. Trimming cost V 3 bases and J 0 bases; bases outside gene matches: 1. CDR3 DNA sequence: TGTGCCAGCAGCTTCCAGGGGGCAACTAATGAAAAACTGTTTTTT. Amino acids: CASSFQGATNEKLFF.

The chain's CDR3 is CASSPTGSANSPLHF. CDR3 DNA sequence: TGTGCCAGCTCACCAACGGGTTCCGCTAATTCACCCCTCCACTTT. The chain links TRBV18 to TRBJ1-6; no clear D. The CDR3 totals 15 residues. V lost 2 bases, J lost 6 bases, and 11 bases lay in between. From germline, CDR1 is KGHSH and CDR2 LQKENI. Variable domain in full (rest from reference TRBV18 and TRBJ1-6): NAGVMQNPRHLVRRRGQEARLRCSPMKGHSHVYWYRQLPEEGLKFMVYLQKENIIDESGMPKERFSAEFPKEGPSILRIQQVVRGDSAAYFCASSPTGSANSPLHFGNGTRLTVT.